This T cell receptor (beta chain) was sequenced for a study of blood T cells in healthy people across ages. This clonotype came up a few times. The CDR3 is 15 amino acids. Trimming cost V 6 bases and J 4 bases; bases outside gene matches: 7. The germline V gene encodes CDR1 SNHLY and CDR2 FYNNEI. Primed by a sample-barcoded 5' primer and a J-beta primer mix, a second PCR proceeded for 7 to 11 cycles. Tagging of each cDNA molecule was performed by a template-switch adaptor with 12 random nucleotides. TCRdb independently ran MiXCR on the 5' RACE reads; one entry per CDR3 protein. The data show under 1,100,000 distinct CDR3 sequences, about 23% seen once. These same records also appear under a second study, on T cells of mothers and their children. In that study: Slightly higher overlap, not significant, was seen in related mother-child pairs than in unrelated pairs.

The TCR comes from a girl aged 2-9 years in good health. The chain carries TRBV2 and TRBJ2-2, with TRBD1 matching 8 bases. The material sequenced was blood. CDR3 amino acids: CASSTLTGGTGELFF. The CDR3 DNA is TGTGCCAGCAGCACCTTAACAGGGGGCACCGGGGAGCTGTTTTTT.